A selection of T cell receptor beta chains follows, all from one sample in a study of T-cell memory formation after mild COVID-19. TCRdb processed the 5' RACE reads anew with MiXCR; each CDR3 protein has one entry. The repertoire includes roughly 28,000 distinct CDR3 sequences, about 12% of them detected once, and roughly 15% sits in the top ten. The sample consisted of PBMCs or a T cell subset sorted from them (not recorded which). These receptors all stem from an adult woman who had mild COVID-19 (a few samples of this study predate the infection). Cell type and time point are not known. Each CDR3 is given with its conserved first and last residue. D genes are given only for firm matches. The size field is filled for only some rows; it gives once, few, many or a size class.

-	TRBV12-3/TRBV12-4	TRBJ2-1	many	TGTGCCAGGCCCTGGGACTCGCTCTGCCTTTCCTACAATGAGCAGTTCTTC	CARPWDSLCLSYNEQFF
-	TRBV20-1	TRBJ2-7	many	TGCAGTGCTAGCCCCGAAACCTACGAGCAGTACTTC	CSASPETYEQYF
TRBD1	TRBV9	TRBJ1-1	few	TGTGCCAGCAGCGTGACAGGGGGGGGGACTGAAGCTTTCTTT	CASSVTGGGTEAFF
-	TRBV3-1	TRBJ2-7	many	TGTGCCAGCAGCGGCTGGACGGCCTACGAGCAGTACTTC	CASSGWTAYEQYF
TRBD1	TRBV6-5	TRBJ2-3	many	TGTGCCAGCAGTTCCGGGACAGAAGTGTCTTATACGCAGTATTTT	CASSSGTEVSYTQYF
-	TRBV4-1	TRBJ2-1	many	TGCGCCAGCAGCCAAGACAGGGCATCAAGGTGGGATGAGCAGTTCTTC	CASSQDRASRWDEQFF
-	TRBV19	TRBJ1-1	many	TGTGCCAGTAGCGCCAAAATAAACACTGAAGCTTTCTTT	CASSAKINTEAFF
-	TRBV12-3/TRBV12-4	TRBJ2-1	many	TGTGCCAGCCACCGAGAAAGGGGCAATGAGCAGTTCTTC	CASHRERGNEQFF
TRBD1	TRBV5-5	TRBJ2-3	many	TGTGCCAGCAGCGCTTCTCACACCTTCAGGACAGGGGGAGGCACAGATACGCAGTATTTT	CASSASHTFRTGGGTDTQYF
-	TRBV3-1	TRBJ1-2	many	TGTGCCAGCAGCCAAGCAGGGAAAGGCTATGGCTACACCTTC	CASSQAGKGYGYTF
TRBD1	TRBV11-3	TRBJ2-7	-	TGTGCCAGCAGCGAACTAGGACAGGGGACCGAGCAGTACTTC	CASSELGQGTEQYF
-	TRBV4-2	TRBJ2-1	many	TGTGCCAGCAGCCCCGGGGGTTTGGACAATGAGCAGTTCTTC	CASSPGGLDNEQFF
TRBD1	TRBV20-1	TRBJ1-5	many	TGCAGTGCTCCACACCCACAGGGGGCTCGCAATCAGCCCCAGCATTTT	CSAPHPQGARNQPQHF
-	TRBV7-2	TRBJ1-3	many	TGTGCCAGCAGCTCCACTAGCGATCCTGGAAACACCATATATTTT	CASSSTSDPGNTIYF
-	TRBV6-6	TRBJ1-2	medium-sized	TGTGCCAGCAGTTACTCTACAGGGAGCCGAAGTAACTATGGCTACACCTTC	CASSYSTGSRSNYGYTF
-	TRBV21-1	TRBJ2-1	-	TGTGCCAGCAGCAAAGACGGGTTGGGGGCAGAGGACTACAATGAGCAGTTCTTC	CASSKDGLGAEDYNEQFF
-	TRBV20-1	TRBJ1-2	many	TGCAGTGCTAGAGTTAACTATGGCTACACCTTC	CSARVNYGYTF
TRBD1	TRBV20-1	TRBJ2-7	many	TGCAGTGCTAATGGACAGGGGGTCTACGAGCAGTACTTC	CSANGQGVYEQYF
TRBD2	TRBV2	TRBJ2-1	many	TGTGCCAGCAGCCGGGGGGACTACAATGAGCAGTTCTTC	CASSRGDYNEQFF
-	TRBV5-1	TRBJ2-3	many	-	CASILGGTRTDTQYF
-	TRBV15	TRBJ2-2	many	TGTGCCACCGGACGGTCGAACACCGGGGAGCTGTTTTTT	CATGRSNTGELFF
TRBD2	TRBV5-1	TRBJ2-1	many	TGCGCCAGCAGCCCCTGGACTAGCGGAGCTTACAATGAGCAGTTCTTC	CASSPWTSGAYNEQFF
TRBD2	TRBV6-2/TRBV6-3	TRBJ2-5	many	TGTGCCAGCAGTTTGGGCCTTAGCGGGGGTGGGGAGACCCAGTACTTC	CASSLGLSGGGETQYF
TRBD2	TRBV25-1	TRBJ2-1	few	TGTGCCAGCAGTGAATTAGCGGGGGAGGTCAATGAGCAGTTCTTC	CASSELAGEVNEQFF
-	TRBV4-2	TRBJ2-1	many	TGTGCCAGCAGCCAAGATAGTTACAGCTCCTACAATGAGCAGTTCTTC	CASSQDSYSSYNEQFF
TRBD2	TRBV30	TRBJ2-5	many	TGTGCCTCAAGACTAGCGGGAGCCTCCCAAGAGACCCAGTACTTC	CASRLAGASQETQYF
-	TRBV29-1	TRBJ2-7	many	TGCAGCGTCCGAAGCGCAGGGTTGAAAATTTACGAGCAGTACTTC	CSVRSAGLKIYEQYF
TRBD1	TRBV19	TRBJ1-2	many	TGTGCCAGTCGATTAGAGACAGGGGGGCTACGGGGCTACACCTTC	CASRLETGGLRGYTF
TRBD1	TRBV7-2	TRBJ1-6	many	TGTGCCAGCAGCTTAGCGGCGCAGGGGGACTTTAATTCACCCCTCCACTTT	CASSLAAQGDFNSPLHF
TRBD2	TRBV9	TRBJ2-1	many	TGTGCCAGCAGCGTAGCCCTGACTAGTAGCGGGGGGCCCAATGAGCAGTTCTTC	CASSVALTSSGGPNEQFF
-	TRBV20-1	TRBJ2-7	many	TGCAGTGCTAGAAAGGGTAATTTCTACGAGCAGTACTTC	CSARKGNFYEQYF
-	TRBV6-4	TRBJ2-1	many	TGTGCCAGCAGTGACTCGAGGAGCTCCTACAATGAGCAGTTCTTC	CASSDSRSSYNEQFF
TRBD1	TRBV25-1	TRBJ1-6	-	TGTGCCAGCAGCGACCCGGGACAGGGCTCCTATAATTCACCCCTCCACTTT	CASSDPGQGSYNSPLHF
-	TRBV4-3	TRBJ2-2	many	TGCGCCAGCAGCCCTTATAGTTCAGACCGCACCGGGGAGCTGTTTTTT	CASSPYSSDRTGELFF
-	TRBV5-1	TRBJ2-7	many	TGCGCCAGCTCTCCGGCGGGGACCGGCATAAACGAGCAGTACTTC	CASSPAGTGINEQYF
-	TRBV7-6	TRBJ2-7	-	TGTGCCAGCAGCCCCGGCGACGAGCAGTACTTC	CASSPGDEQYF
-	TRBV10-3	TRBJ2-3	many	TGTGCCATCAGTGAGGGACCCGCAGGAGATACGCAGTATTTT	CAISEGPAGDTQYF
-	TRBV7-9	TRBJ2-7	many	TGTGCCAGCAGCTCGGGTAGGTCCCACTACGAGCAGTACTTC	CASSSGRSHYEQYF
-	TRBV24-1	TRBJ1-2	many	TGTGCCACCGCTCATACGAACTATGGCTACACCTTC	CATAHTNYGYTF
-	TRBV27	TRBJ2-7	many	TGTGCCAGCAGTGAACAGGGAGGCCACGAGCAGTACTTC	CASSEQGGHEQYF
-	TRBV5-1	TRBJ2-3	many	TGCGCCAGCAGCTCGGACTTTAGCACAGATACGCAGTATTTT	CASSSDFSTDTQYF
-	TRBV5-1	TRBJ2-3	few	TGCGCCAGCAGCCAACCAGAAGGGGATACGCAGTATTTT	CASSQPEGDTQYF
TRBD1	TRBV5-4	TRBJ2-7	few	TGTGCCAGCAGCTCCGGGACAGGGGGCTACGAGCAGTACTTC	CASSSGTGGYEQYF
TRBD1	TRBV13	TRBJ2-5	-	TGTGCCAGCAGCTCCCTGACAGGGGTGGAGACCCAGTACTTC	CASSSLTGVETQYF
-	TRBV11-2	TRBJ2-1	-	TGTGCCAGCAGCTTAGTGCTCCTTGGGGTTAATGAGCAGTTCTTC	CASSLVLLGVNEQFF
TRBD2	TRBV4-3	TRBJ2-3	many	TGCGCCAGCAGCCAAGATAGGGCTAGCGGGGGCACAGATACGCAGTATTTT	CASSQDRASGGTDTQYF
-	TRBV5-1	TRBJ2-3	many	TGCGCCAGCAGCTCACAAGGCCCTAGGACAGATACGCAGTATTTT	CASSSQGPRTDTQYF